The rows below give T cell receptor beta chains drawn from one sample of a study of blood T cell repertoires in COVID-19. Data came from immunoSEQ multiplex PCR; TCRdb stores just in-frame clones and leaves some out. The sample holds some 55,000 clones, around nine tenths seen once. Material: peripheral blood. Receptor source: a human donor in a cohort sampled during active COVID-19. Both conserved end residues are part of each CDR3.

TRBV5-6	TRBJ1-5	CASSLAQGNNQPQHF
TRBV6-6	TRBJ2-2	CASRLQGLRTGELFF
TRBV12-3/TRBV12-4	TRBJ2-1	CASSLVLASEQFF
TRBV9	TRBJ1-6	CASSVGGGAPLHF
TRBV5-4	TRBJ2-7	CASSFGLEFNEQYF
TRBV4-3	TRBJ1-2	CASSQVGLTGLYGYTF
TRBV3-1/TRBV3-2	TRBJ2-1	CASSQGGTDNEQFF
TRBV5-1	TRBJ2-7	CASSWGTASYEQYF
TRBV19	TRBJ2-1	CASKGGDRESSEQFF
TRBV19	TRBJ1-3	CATKGGQGGRSGNTIYF